The 26 T cell receptor beta chains presented below share a single source sample, sequenced in a study of blood T cell repertoires in COVID-19. Sequencing was performed with immunoSEQ multiplex PCR; in TCRdb, only in-frame clones are kept and a portion is missing. The sample comprises some 200,000 clones, approximately 83% of which are singletons, and over 2.5% rests with the top ten. The sample consisted of peripheral blood. All receptors come from a human donor with acute or convalescent COVID-19. The donor label of this sample is uncertain.

The genes are TRBV11-3 and TRBJ2-3, with D possibly being TRBD2 (6 bases). The V gene lost 4 bases and the J gene lost 5 bases, with 13 bases spanning the gap. Germline CDR1 and CDR2: SGHNT and YENEEA. This CDR3 region has 14 residues. The CDR3 reads CASSSGGAEDTQYF. CDR3 in DNA: TGTGCCAGCAGCTCTGGAGGGGCCGAAGATACGCAGTATTTT.

The J gene is TRBJ1-5, the V gene TRBV19; D is uncertain. Trimming took off 3 bases at V and 1 base at J, with 16 bases between the two ends. Germline-derived CDR1 and CDR2 are LNHDA and SQIVND (reference sequence). This CDR3 region has 17 residues. This CDR3 is CASSIGRTPGSNQPQHF. CDR3 sequence (DNA): TGTGCCAGTAGTATCGGTCGGACGCCGGGAAGCAATCAGCCCCAGCATTTT.

The rearrangement uses TRBV5-4 and TRBJ2-1; 8 nucleotides agree with TRBD2. The V gene end was trimmed by 3 bases and the J gene end by 9 bases; junction bases not matched to a gene: 5. CDR1 is SGHNT and CDR2 is YYREEE in the germline V gene (reference sequence). The CDR3 length is 13 residues. CDR3 nucleotides: TGTGCCAGCAGCTGGCGGGGGGCGACTGAGCAGTTCTTC. This sequence encodes CASSWRGATEQFF. The entire variable domain, with the rest obtained from reference TRBV5-4 and TRBJ2-1, is as follows: ETGVTQSPTHLIKTRGQQVTLRCSSQSGHNTVSWYQQALGQGPQFIFQYYREEENGRGNFPPRFSGLQFPNYSSELNVNALELDDSALYLCASSWRGATEQFFGPGTRLTVL.

The chain couples TRBV7-2 to TRBJ1-5; D gene uncertain. This CDR3 has 13 residues. Trimming cost V 3 bases and J 4 bases, with 7 bases left between them. CDR1 and CDR2 (germline): SGHTA, FQGNSA. CDR3 amino acids: CASSLGINQPQHF. For the CDR3, the DNA is TGTGCCAGCAGCTTGGGCATAAATCAGCCCCAGCATTTT.

This rearrangement joins TRBV5-6 to TRBJ2-7; 9 nucleotides agree with TRBD2. V lost 3 bases, J lost 1 base, and 5 bases stayed unmatched. Germline-derived CDR1 and CDR2 are SGHDT and YYEEEE. CDR3 length equals 15 residues. CDR3 residues: CASSSLAGQSYEQYF. The CDR3 DNA reads as TGTGCCAGCAGCTCCCTAGCGGGACAGTCCTACGAGCAGTACTTC.

The chain is built from TRBV4-2 and TRBJ1-1; tentative D call: TRBD1 (6 bases). V gave up 5 bases and J gave up 2 bases, with 15 bases separating them. The CDR3 runs to 15 residues. The germline gives CDR1 LGHNA, CDR2 YNFKEQ. The CDR3 loop is CASSYSGGGNTEAFF. DNA of the CDR3: TGTGCCAGCAGCTACAGTGGGGGCGGCAACACTGAAGCTTTCTTT.

This chain links TRBV6-5 with TRBJ1-2; D is unclear. This CDR3 has 15 amino acids. Trimming shortened V by 6 bases and J by 5 bases, and 19 bases separated the two germline ends. Germline V lookup: CDR1 MNHEY, CDR2 SVGAGI. Here the CDR3 DNA reads TGTGCCAGCAGGGATATTCCAACCGGGAGATATGGCTACACCTTC. Its protein is CASRDIPTGRYGYTF.

This clone has only a few counts. The V call is TRBV7-2, the J call TRBJ1-3; D may be TRBD1 (5 bases). The germline V gene encodes CDR1 SGHTA and CDR2 FQGNSA. Trimming left V 1 base short and J 4 bases short, with 14 bases between. This CDR3 has 16 amino acids. The CDR3 DNA follows: TGTGCCAGCAGCTTAGTCGTTATTGGGGCGGGAAACACCATATATTTT. Residues: CASSLVVIGAGNTIYF. The whole variable domain, filled in from reference TRBV7-2 and TRBJ1-3, reads GAGVSQSPSNKVTEKGKDVELRCDPISGHTALYWYRQSLGQGLEFLIYFQGNSAPDKSGLPSDRFSAERTGGSVSTLTIQRTQQEDSAVYLCASSLVVIGAGNTIYFGEGSWLTVV.

The chain links TRBV18 to TRBJ2-2; 12 bases are a match to TRBD2. Germline V gives CDR1 KGHSH, CDR2 LQKENI. V shed 0 bases and J 4 bases; nucleotides not matched to a gene: 3. The CDR3 is 17 amino acids. In DNA form, the CDR3 reads TGTGCCAGCTCACCACCGGTGACTAGCGGGAGCACCGGGGAGCTGTTTTTT. Its protein is CASSPPVTSGSTGELFF.

The chain is built from TRBV27 and TRBJ2-3, with D uncertain. Germline CDR1 MNHEY, CDR2 SMNVEV (reference sequence). The CDR3 totals 11 residues. V lost 2 bases and J lost 8, with 5 bases in between. The CDR3 sequence: CASSLRGTQYF. CDR3 nucleotide sequence: TGTGCCAGCAGTTTAAGAGGTACGCAGTATTTT.

The V gene is TRBV11-1, the J gene TRBJ1-2; possible D gene TRBD1, 6 bases. The CDR3 is 15 amino acids. V lost 2 bases to trimming and J lost 4 bases, with 14 bases between them. Germline V lookup: CDR1 SGHAT, CDR2 FQDESV (reference sequence). The CDR3 spells CASSLSAGGLYGYTF. CDR3 coding DNA: TGTGCCAGCAGCTTATCCGCCGGGGGGCTCTATGGCTACACCTTC.

The V gene is TRBV25-1, the J gene TRBJ1-6; D might be TRBD1 (6 bases). This CDR3 is 16 amino acids long. CDR1 and CDR2 from the germline V gene are MGHDK and SYGVNS. The ends were cut back, 6 bases at V and 7 bases at J, with 19 bases in the middle. The CDR3 region is CASSSEGQGRNSPLHF. The DNA for the CDR3 is TGTGCCAGCAGCTCCGAGGGGCAGGGGCGAAATTCACCCCTCCACTTT.

CDR3 sequence (DNA): TGTGCCAGCTCCCTTTCGACTAGCACAGATACGCAGTATTTT. This gives the protein CASSLSTSTDTQYF. This sequence joins TRBV18 and TRBJ2-3, with unresolved D. Deletions cut 6 bases from V and 0 bases from J, with 10 bases between. The CDR3 extends over 14 amino acids. Germline assignment: CDR1 KGHSH and CDR2 LQKENI.

V usage is TRBV21-1 and J usage is TRBJ2-7; the D call in the table, TRBD1, was not verified against the DNA. TRBV21-1 is marked as a pseudogene. CDR3 length: 18 residues. Here the CDR3 DNA reads TGTGCCAGCAGCCCCTACAGGGTCTACTCATCGAGCTCCTACGAGCAGTACTTC. Its translation: CASSPYRVYSSSSYEQYF.

This clone has just a few counts. V and J are TRBV7-6 and TRBJ1-1; D is uncertain. The length of the CDR3 is 14 residues. Trimming took off 2 bases at V and 2 bases at J, with 9 bases between the two ends. Germline V gives CDR1 SGHVS, CDR2 FNYEAQ. CDR3 nucleotides: TGTGCCAGCAGCTTAAGAGACACTAACACTGAAGCTTTCTTT. As protein: CASSLRDTNTEAFF.

This chain connects TRBV10-1 to TRBJ1-3; unclear D gene. Trimming shortened V by 8 bases and J by 8 bases, and 10 bases separated the two germline ends. The CDR3 spans 11 residues. Per germline, CDR1 WNHNN and CDR2 SYGVQD (reference sequence). DNA for the CDR3: TGCGCCAGCTCGCGGAAGGACACCATATATTTT. It translates to CASSRKDTIYF.

This clone was seen more than once but under ten times. The rearrangement joins TRBV5-1 to TRBJ2-7; 11 positions match TRBD1. V lost 0 bases to trimming and J lost 4 bases; unmatched junction nucleotides: 3. The CDR3 covers 15 residues. Germline values: CDR1 SGHRS, CDR2 YFSETQ. The CDR3 DNA reads TGCGCCAGCAGCTTGGACGGGACAGGGGGTTACGAGCAGTACTTC. Residues: CASSLDGTGGYEQYF. Full variable domain (missing parts from reference TRBV5-1 and TRBJ2-7): KAGVTQTPRYLIKTRGQQVTLSCSPISGHRSVSWYQQTPGQGLQFLFEYFSETQRNKGNFPGRFSGRQFSNSRSEMNVSTLELGDSALYLCASSLDGTGGYEQYFGPGTRLTVT.

The sample holds one count of this clone. The chain is built from TRBV21-1 and TRBJ2-1; the table gives TRBD2 as D, unverified against the DNA. TRBV21-1 is a recognized pseudogene. The CDR3 extends over 14 amino acids. The CDR3: CASSTGLQYNEQFF. The CDR3 region has the DNA TGTGCCAGCAGCACGGGACTCCAATACAATGAGCAGTTCTTC.

The rearrangement joins TRBV2 to TRBJ1-4, with 8 bases that match TRBD1. V lost 6 bases, J lost 7 bases, and 10 bases stayed unmatched. The CDR3 loop spans 15 amino acids. Germline CDR1 SNHLY, CDR2 FYNNEI. CDR3 residues: CASRTLDRAVEKLFF. CDR3 bases: TGTGCCAGCAGAACCCTGGACAGGGCAGTTGAAAAACTGTTTTTT.

The J gene is TRBJ2-5, the V gene TRBV19; D might be TRBD1 (5 bases). V lost 7 bases and J 2 bases, leaving 20 bases between the germline ends. The CDR3 extends over 16 amino acids. Germline V lookup: CDR1 LNHDA, CDR2 SQIVND (reference sequence). The CDR3 region is CASKVREGKGQETQYF. As DNA, the CDR3 is TGTGCCAGTAAAGTCAGGGAAGGGAAGGGACAAGAGACCCAGTACTTC.

The chain joins TRBV19 to TRBJ1-5, with 7 bases identical to TRBD1. The CDR3 has 15 amino acids. V was clipped by 8 bases and J by 0 bases; unmatched bases: 7. Germline loops: CDR1 LNHDA, CDR2 SQIVND (reference sequence). CDR3 nucleotides: TGTGCCAGTCACGACAGGGCTTATAGCAATCAGCCCCAGCATTTT. Residues: CASHDRAYSNQPQHF. Drawing the rest from reference TRBV19 and TRBJ1-5, the complete variable domain is DGGITQSPKYLFRKEGQNVTLSCEQNLNHDAMYWYRQDPGQGLRLIYYSQIVNDFQKGDIAEGYSVSREKKESFPLTVTSAQKNPTAFYLCASHDRAYSNQPQHFGDGTRLSIL.

This clone showed up just a few times. The rearrangement uses TRBV10-3 and TRBJ2-5; TRBD1 might be the D (6 bases). V shed 4 bases and J shed 5 bases, with 14 bases lying between them. This CDR3 is built from 14 residues. Germline assignment: CDR1 ENHRY and CDR2 SYGVKD. CDR3 DNA: TGTGCCATCAGTGTTAGTGGGGGCTATGAGACCCAGTACTTC. Its protein is CAISVSGGYETQYF.

The count of this clone is one. CDR3 DNA: TGCAGCGTTGGAGAGGGACAGGGGCTCCACGAGCAGTACTTC. Translated: CSVGEGQGLHEQYF. The chain couples TRBV29-1 to TRBJ2-7; 10 nucleotides align to TRBD1. CDR3 length: 14 amino acids. Losses at the gene ends were 4 bases for V and 5 bases for J; bases not matched to a gene: 8. Germline CDR1 reads SQVTM; CDR2 reads ANQGSEA.

The chain uses TRBV6-5 and TRBJ1-1; TRBD1 is a possible D gene (5 bases). V lost 0 bases to trimming and J lost 6 bases, with 8 bases between them. The CDR3 runs 13 residues. In germline, CDR1 is MNHEY, CDR2 SVGAGI. CDR3 sequence reads: CASSYSGVAEAFF. Here the CDR3 DNA reads TGTGCCAGCAGTTACTCAGGGGTTGCTGAAGCTTTCTTT.

The rearrangement links TRBV30 to TRBJ1-1, with D hard to call. The CDR3 covers 13 residues. The V and J ends lost 7 bases and 1 base respectively, with 13 bases between them. Per germline, CDR1 GTSNPN and CDR2 SVGIG (reference sequence). The CDR3 DNA follows: TGTGCCTCCCCGTCAATCGGGAACACTGAAGCTTTCTTT. It yields the protein CASPSIGNTEAFF.

This clone was detected only a few times. The chain uses TRBV23-1 and TRBJ1-1, with D perhaps matching TRBD1 (6 bases). TRBV23-1 has ORF status, its function being uncertain. Trimming left V 4 bases short and J 7 bases short, with 22 bases between. This CDR3 spans 16 amino acids. The chain's CDR3 is CASSPKDRRFSGEAFF. The CDR3 DNA reads as TGCGCCAGCAGTCCAAAAGACAGGAGATTTTCGGGTGAAGCTTTCTTT.